This is a list of T cell receptor beta chains from one sample in a study of T cell repertoires in cytomegalovirus infection. Via MiXCR, TCRdb re-called the reads, giving one row per CDR3 protein. This table has 150,000 to 200,000 distinct CDR3 sequences, roughly 9% appearing once. Sequencing was done on a sample of PBMCs. Receptor source: a human donor in good health (CMV status not recorded). Some clones in this sample may be carry-over from other donors' samples. The CDR3 runs from the conserved cysteine through the conserved F or W. A D gene is named only where the DNA matches it firmly. Only part of the rows carry a size: once, few, many, or a class if the clone is expanded.

cdr3_nt	cdr3_aa	clone_size	j_call	v_call	d_call
TGTGCCAGCAGTTTTGGGCAGGGATACGCTGAGCAGTTCTTC	CASSFGQGYAEQFF	.	TRBJ2-1	TRBV28	.
TGTGCCAGCAGCCACGAAATAACAGAAGAGCAGTACTTC	CASSHEITEEQYF	many	TRBJ2-7	TRBV7-9	.
TGTGCCAGCAGCTTGACAGGGTTCAACTACGAGCAGTACTTC	CASSLTGFNYEQYF	many	TRBJ2-7	TRBV7-2	TRBD1
TGTGCCAGCAGCTCGGACGGCCGTGCCGCGAACACCGGGGAGCTGTTTTTT	CASSSDGRAANTGELFF	many	TRBJ2-2	TRBV7-2	.
TGTGCCAGCAGCTTAGCTAGCGGGGAGCGGTCGTACTTC	CASSLASGERSYF	.	TRBJ2-5	TRBV7-9	TRBD2
TGTGCCAGCAGCTCGGGACAGGGCGGCACAGATACGCAGTATTTT	CASSSGQGGTDTQYF	many	TRBJ2-3	TRBV28	TRBD1
TGTGCCAGCAGAAAACTCGGACAGAGAAACACCGGGGAGCTGTTTTTT	CASRKLGQRNTGELFF	many	TRBJ2-2	TRBV7-2	.
TGTGCCAGCAGTAACCTCTCTACAGCCCCACACGAGCAGTACTTC	CASSNLSTAPHEQYF	many	TRBJ2-7	TRBV28	.
TGTGCCAGCACCACGGGGCCCCCCTACGAGCAGTACTTC	CASTTGPPYEQYF	few	TRBJ2-7	TRBV28	.
TGTGCCAGCAGCCAACACCGGGACAGGGGGCGGACTGAAGCTTTCTTT	CASSQHRDRGRTEAFF	few	TRBJ1-1	TRBV3-1	TRBD1
TGTGCCAGCAGCTTAGAGATGTGGGACTCCTACAATGAGCAGTTCTTC	CASSLEMWDSYNEQFF	many	TRBJ2-1	TRBV7-2	.
TGTGCCAGCAGCACCGGACTAGCGGGACGGGCAGATACGCAGTATTTT	CASSTGLAGRADTQYF	many	TRBJ2-3	TRBV7-3	TRBD2
TGCGCCAGCCCCGGACAGGGCCCTCTCCTATACAATGAGCAGTTCTTC	CASPGQGPLLYNEQFF	.	TRBJ2-1	TRBV23-1	TRBD1
TGTGCCAGTTGGGACAAGTTGAGCAATCAGCCCCAGCATTTT	CASWDKLSNQPQHF	.	TRBJ1-5	TRBV19	.
TGTGCCAGCAGTGAATACAAGGGGGGCGAAAATCAGCCCCAGCATTTT	CASSEYKGGENQPQHF	many	TRBJ1-5	TRBV12-3/TRBV12-4	.
TGTGCCAGCAGCCAAGAGCGGACTAGCGGGAGAATGGCTGACAATGAGCAGTTCTTC	CASSQERTSGRMADNEQFF	few	TRBJ2-1	TRBV4-2	TRBD2
TGCGCCAGCAGCATGGTGTGGGGGGGGGGTTCACCCCTCCACTTT	CASSMVWGGGSPLHF	.	TRBJ1-6	TRBV5-1	.
TGTGCCTGGAGTCCCCAGGGAAGTATGGGGTACACCTTC	CAWSPQGSMGYTF	few	TRBJ1-2	TRBV30	.
TGTGCCAGCAGTTTATGGGGCAGTTCGAAAGAGACCCAGTACTTC	CASSLWGSSKETQYF	.	TRBJ2-5	TRBV28	.
TGTGCCAGCAGCTTCGGTACACAAGAGACCCAGTACTTC	CASSFGTQETQYF	many	TRBJ2-5	TRBV7-2	.
TGTGCCAGCAGCTTAGACCCTGTGAACTCCTACGAGCAGTACTTC	CASSLDPVNSYEQYF	.	TRBJ2-7	TRBV7-9	.
TGCGCCAGCAGCTTCCTTGTCAATGAGCAGTTCTTC	CASSFLVNEQFF	few	TRBJ2-1	TRBV5-1	.
TGTGCCAGCAGCTTAGCGGGACAGGGAAACGGCTACACCTTC	CASSLAGQGNGYTF	.	TRBJ1-2	TRBV7-9	TRBD1
TGCGCCAGCAGTGAGCCAGGGCAGTCACCCCTCCACTTT	CASSEPGQSPLHF	.	TRBJ1-6	TRBV10-2	.
TGTGCCAGCAGTTGGGACAGGACCTATGGCTACACCTTC	CASSWDRTYGYTF	many	TRBJ1-2	TRBV12-3/TRBV12-4	TRBD1